The rows below give T cell receptor beta chains drawn from one sample of a study of blood T cells in healthy people across ages. TCRdb redid the calling of the 5' RACE reads with MiXCR, one entry per CDR3 protein. The sample shows fewer than 750,000 distinct CDR3 sequences, 52% of them seen only once. Sequenced input: blood. Receptor source: a woman older than 75 in good health. CDR3s include the opening cysteine and the closing phenylalanine or tryptophan. Each record gives: clone size, V gene, J gene, D gene, CDR3 protein, CDR3 DNA. A D gene is named only where the DNA matches it firmly. For some rows the clone size is stated as once, few or many, or as a class when expanded; others skip it.

>few|TRBV6-6|TRBJ2-7|NA
CASSDLGDPYEQYF
TGTGCCAGCAGTGACTTAGGTGATCCCTACGAGCAGTACTTC
>NA|TRBV29-1|TRBJ2-7|NA
CSVGASAGDEQYF
TGCAGCGTTGGGGCCTCCGCAGGAGACGAGCAGTACTTC
>many|TRBV5-5|TRBJ2-3|NA
CASSLGITLRGTDTQYF
TGTGCCAGCAGCTTGGGAATCACACTGAGAGGCACAGATACGCAGTATTTT
>NA|TRBV14|TRBJ2-4|TRBD2
CASSQDRLRGGQYF
TGTGCCAGCAGCCAAGATAGGTTGCGGGGGGGCCAGTACTTC
>NA|TRBV6-6|TRBJ1-6|NA
CASNKVGANNSPLHF
TGTGCCAGCAACAAAGTCGGGGCCAATAATTCACCCCTCCACTTT
>NA|TRBV27|TRBJ2-2|NA
CASLSWGTGELFF
TGTGCCAGTCTGAGTTGGGGGACCGGGGAGCTGTTTTTT
>many|TRBV29-1|TRBJ2-1|NA
CSTGRVVGRYNEQFF
TGCAGCACGGGGCGGGTGGTGGGACGTTACAATGAGCAGTTCTTC
>NA|TRBV20-1|TRBJ1-4|NA
CSARKGDEKLFF
TGCAGTGCCCGTAAAGGGGATGAAAAACTGTTTTTT
>many|TRBV4-1|TRBJ2-1|NA
CASSQEGGSSYNEQFF
TGCGCCAGCAGCCAAGAGGGGGGCAGCTCCTACAATGAGCAGTTCTTC
>few|TRBV7-3|TRBJ2-7|NA
CASSVKGSGEQYF
TGTGCCAGCAGCGTAAAGGGAAGCGGCGAGCAGTACTTC
>once|TRBV7-8|TRBJ1-1|TRBD1
CASSSGQGGLSTEAFF
TGTGCCAGCAGCTCGGGACAGGGAGGGTTAAGCACTGAAGCTTTCTTT
>NA|TRBV14|TRBJ2-4|NA
CASSQDARIPSIQYF
TGTGCCAGCAGCCAAGATGCGAGGATTCCAAGCATTCAGTACTTC
>NA|TRBV5-1|TRBJ2-7|NA
CASSLGTASSHNEQYF
TGCGCCAGCAGCTTAGGGACTGCGAGCTCCCACAATGAGCAGTACTTC
>few|TRBV21-1|TRBJ1-5|NA
CASSKVVASQKDQPQHF
TGTGCCAGCAGCAAAGTAGTAGCCAGCCAAAAGGATCAGCCCCAGCATTTT